This TCR beta chain originates from a study of cytomegalovirus exposure and HLA in healthy donors. V lost 4 bases and J lost 4, with 11 bases in between. Germline loops: CDR1 SGHRS, CDR2 YFSETQ. This CDR3 is built from 14 residues. Overall study results and limits: TCR beta sequences reportedly predicted most subjects' HLA-A and HLA-B alleles accurately. Investigators reported 150 to 200 TCR beta chains as tied to cytomegalovirus. Available immune exposure information was restricted to CMV serostatus only.

Primers included in the PCR were 60 Vbeta and 13 Jbeta primers. Original processing methods: Around 10 million shared chains were among some 80 million unique TCR beta chains counted in a later analysis. TCRdb's table, derived via immunoSEQ multiplex PCR, lists solely in-frame clones and lacks some. For V, J and clone size, that table is used; D and trimming come from the DNA. The sample lists 150,000 to 200,000 clones, around 75% seen once, with about 2.9% in the top ten. Worth noting for this clone: Its specificity is not known.

The rearrangement joins TRBV5-1 to TRBJ2-2, with D possibly being TRBD1 (6 bases). This clonotype was obtained from a male donor in good health and CMV-seronegative. The sequencing input was PBMCs. CDR3 nucleotides: TGCGCCAGCAGCCAGGGGACCTTCACCGGGGAGCTGTTTTTT. It translates to CASSQGTFTGELFF.